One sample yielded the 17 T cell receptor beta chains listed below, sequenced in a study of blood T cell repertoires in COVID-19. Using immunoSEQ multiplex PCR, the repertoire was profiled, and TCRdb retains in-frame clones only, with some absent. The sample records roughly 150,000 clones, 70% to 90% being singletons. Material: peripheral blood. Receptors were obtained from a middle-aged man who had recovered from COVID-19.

The CDR3 is CASSPGTVKTQYF. The CDR3 nucleotides are TGTGCCAGCAGCCCGGGGACAGTGAAGACCCAGTACTTC. V is TRBV7-2 and J is TRBJ2-5; 7 nucleotides agree with TRBD1. The junction had 6 bases not matched to a gene; V was cut back by 5 bases and J by 6 bases. Looked up from germline, CDR1 is SGHTA and CDR2 is FQGNSA. This CDR3 region has 13 residues.

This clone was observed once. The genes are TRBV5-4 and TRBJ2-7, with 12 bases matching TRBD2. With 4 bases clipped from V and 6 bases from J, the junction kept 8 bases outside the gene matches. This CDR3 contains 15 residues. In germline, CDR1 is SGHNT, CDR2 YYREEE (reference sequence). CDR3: CASSALGLAGPEQYF. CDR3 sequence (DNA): TGTGCCAGCAGCGCGCTCGGACTAGCGGGACCCGAGCAGTACTTC.

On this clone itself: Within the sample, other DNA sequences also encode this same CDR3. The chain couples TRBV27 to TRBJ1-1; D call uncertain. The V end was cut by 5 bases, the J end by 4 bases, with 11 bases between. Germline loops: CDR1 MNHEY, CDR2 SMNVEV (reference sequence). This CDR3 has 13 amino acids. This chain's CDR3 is CASSTKGGTEAFF. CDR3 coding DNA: TGTGCCAGCAGTACCAAGGGAGGCACTGAAGCTTTCTTT.

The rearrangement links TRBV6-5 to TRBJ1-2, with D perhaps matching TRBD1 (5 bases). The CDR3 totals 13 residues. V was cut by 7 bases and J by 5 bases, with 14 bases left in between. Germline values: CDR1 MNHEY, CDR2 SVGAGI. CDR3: CASKGAGGYGYTF. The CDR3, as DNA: TGTGCCAGCAAAGGTGCCGGGGGGTATGGCTACACCTTC.

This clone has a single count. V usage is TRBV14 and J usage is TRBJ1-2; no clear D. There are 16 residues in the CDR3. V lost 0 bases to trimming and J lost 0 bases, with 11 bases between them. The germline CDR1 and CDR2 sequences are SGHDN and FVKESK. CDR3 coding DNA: TGTGCCAGCAGCCAAGATCGATGGGCAGCTAACTATGGCTACACCTTC. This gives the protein CASSQDRWAANYGYTF.

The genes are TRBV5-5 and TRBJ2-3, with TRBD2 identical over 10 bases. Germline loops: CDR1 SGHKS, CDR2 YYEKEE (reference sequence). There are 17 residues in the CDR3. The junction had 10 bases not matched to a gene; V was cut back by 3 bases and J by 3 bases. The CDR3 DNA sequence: TGTGCCAGCAGCTGGGTCCGACTAGCGGGTGGGACAGATACGCAGTATTTT. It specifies CASSWVRLAGGTDTQYF.

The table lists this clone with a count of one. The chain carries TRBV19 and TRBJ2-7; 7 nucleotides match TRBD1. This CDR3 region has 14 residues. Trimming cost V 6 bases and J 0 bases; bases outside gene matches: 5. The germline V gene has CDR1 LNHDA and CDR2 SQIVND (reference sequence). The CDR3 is CASRVGGNSYEQYF. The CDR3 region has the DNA TGTGCCAGTAGAGTAGGGGGCAACTCCTACGAGCAGTACTTC.

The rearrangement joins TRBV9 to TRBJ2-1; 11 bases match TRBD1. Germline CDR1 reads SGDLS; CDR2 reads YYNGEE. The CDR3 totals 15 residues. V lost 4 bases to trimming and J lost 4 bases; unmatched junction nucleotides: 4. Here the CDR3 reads CASSIRDRGYNEQFF. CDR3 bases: TGTGCCAGCAGCATCCGGGACAGGGGGTACAATGAGCAGTTCTTC.

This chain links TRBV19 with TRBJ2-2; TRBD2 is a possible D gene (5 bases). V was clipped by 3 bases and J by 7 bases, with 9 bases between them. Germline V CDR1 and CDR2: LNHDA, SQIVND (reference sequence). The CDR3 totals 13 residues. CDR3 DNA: TGTGCCAGTAGTATTCCCGGGAACGGGGAGCTGTTTTTT. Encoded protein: CASSIPGNGELFF.

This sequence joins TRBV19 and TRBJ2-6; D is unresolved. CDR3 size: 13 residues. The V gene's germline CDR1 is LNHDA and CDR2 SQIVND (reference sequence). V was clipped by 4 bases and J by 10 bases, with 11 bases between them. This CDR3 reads CASSSSGPNVLTF. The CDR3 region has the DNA TGTGCCAGTAGTAGTTCGGGTCCGAACGTCCTGACTTTC.

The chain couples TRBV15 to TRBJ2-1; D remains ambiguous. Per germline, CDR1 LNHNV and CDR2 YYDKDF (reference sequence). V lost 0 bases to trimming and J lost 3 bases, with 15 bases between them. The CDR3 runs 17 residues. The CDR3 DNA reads TGTGCCACCAGCAGAGAAGCACCGGGTCAAGGCTACAATGAGCAGTTCTTC. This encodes CATSREAPGQGYNEQFF.

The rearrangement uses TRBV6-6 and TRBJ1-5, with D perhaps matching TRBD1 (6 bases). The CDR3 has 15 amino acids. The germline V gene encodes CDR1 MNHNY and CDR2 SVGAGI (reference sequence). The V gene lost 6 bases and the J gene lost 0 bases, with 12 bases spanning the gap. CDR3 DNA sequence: TGTGCCAGCAGACGGACAGACAGTAGCAATCAGCCCCAGCATTTT. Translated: CASRRTDSSNQPQHF.

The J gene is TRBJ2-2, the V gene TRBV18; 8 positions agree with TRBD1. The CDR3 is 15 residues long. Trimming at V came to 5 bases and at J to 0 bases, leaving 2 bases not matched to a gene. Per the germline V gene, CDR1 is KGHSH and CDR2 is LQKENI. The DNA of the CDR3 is TGTGCCAGCTCAGAACAGGGGGCGAACACCGGGGAGCTGTTTTTT. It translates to CASSEQGANTGELFF.

CDR3 loop: CASSYGKGQGSYQPQHF. CDR3 coding DNA: TGTGCCAGCAGTTATGGGAAGGGACAGGGGAGCTATCAGCCCCAGCATTTT. The chain links TRBV6-2 or TRBV6-3 to TRBJ1-5; the match to TRBD1 covers 10 bases. This CDR3 has 17 amino acids. The trim removed 3 bases at V and 5 bases at J, leaving 10 bases unmatched. The germline gives CDR1 MNHEY, CDR2 SVGEGT.

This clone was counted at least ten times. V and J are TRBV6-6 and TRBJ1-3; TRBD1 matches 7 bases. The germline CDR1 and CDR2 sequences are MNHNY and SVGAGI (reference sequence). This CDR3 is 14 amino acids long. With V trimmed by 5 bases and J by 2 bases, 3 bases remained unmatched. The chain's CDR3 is CASSNRGTGNTIYF. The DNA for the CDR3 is TGTGCCAGCAGTAACAGGGGAACTGGAAACACCATATATTTT.

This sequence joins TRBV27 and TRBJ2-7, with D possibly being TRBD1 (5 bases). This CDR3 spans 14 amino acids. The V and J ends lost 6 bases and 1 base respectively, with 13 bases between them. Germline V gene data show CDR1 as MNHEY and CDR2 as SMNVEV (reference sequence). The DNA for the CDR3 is TGTGCCAGCAGGATCATAGGGGAATCCTACGAGCAGTACTTC. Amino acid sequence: CASRIIGESYEQYF.

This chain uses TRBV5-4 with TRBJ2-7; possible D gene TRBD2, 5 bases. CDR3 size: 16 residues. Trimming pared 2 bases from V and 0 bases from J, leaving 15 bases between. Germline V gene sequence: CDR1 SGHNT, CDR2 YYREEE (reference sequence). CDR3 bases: TGTGCCAGCAGCTTAGAGGGCGTCCGCAGCTCCTACGAGCAGTACTTC. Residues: CASSLEGVRSSYEQYF.